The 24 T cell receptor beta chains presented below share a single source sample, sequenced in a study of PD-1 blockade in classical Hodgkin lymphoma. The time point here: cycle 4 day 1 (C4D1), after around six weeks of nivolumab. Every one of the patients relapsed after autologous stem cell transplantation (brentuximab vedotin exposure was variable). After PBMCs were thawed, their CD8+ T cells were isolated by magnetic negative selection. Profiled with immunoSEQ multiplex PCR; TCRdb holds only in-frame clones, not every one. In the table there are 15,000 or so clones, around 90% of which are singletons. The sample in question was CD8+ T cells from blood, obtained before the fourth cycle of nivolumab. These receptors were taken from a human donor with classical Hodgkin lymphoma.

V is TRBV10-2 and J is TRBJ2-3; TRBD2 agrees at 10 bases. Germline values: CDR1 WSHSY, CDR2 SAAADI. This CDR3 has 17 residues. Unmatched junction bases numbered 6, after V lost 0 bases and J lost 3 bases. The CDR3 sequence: CASSESEEREGTDTQYF. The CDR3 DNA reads TGCGCCAGCAGTGAGTCCGAAGAGCGGGAGGGAACAGATACGCAGTATTTT.

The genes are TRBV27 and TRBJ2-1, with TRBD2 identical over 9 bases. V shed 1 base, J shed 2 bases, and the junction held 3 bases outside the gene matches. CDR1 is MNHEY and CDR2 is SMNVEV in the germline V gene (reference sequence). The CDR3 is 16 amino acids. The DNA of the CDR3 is TGTGCCAGCAGTTTATGGCGGGAGGGAACCTACAATGAGCAGTTCTTC. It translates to CASSLWREGTYNEQFF.

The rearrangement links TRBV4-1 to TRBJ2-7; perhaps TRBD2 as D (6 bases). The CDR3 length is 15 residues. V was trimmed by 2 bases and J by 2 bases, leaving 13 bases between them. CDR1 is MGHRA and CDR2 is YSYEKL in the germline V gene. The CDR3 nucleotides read TGCGCCAGCAGCCAAAACCCGGGACTCGCCTACGAGCAGTACTTC. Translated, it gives CASSQNPGLAYEQYF.

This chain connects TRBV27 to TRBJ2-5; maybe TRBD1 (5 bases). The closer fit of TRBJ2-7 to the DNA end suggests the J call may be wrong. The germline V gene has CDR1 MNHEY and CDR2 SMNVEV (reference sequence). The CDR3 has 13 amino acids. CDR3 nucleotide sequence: TGTGCCAGCAGTTCTGGGGCGTCCTACGAGCAGTACTTC. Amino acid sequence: CASSSGASYEQYF.

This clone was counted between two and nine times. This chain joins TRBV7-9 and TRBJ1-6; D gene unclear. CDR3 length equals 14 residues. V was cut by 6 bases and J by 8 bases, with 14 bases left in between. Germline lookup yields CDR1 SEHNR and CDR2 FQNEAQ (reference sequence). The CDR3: CASSLSDGDSPLHF. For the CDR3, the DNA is TGTGCCAGCAGTCTCAGTGACGGAGATTCACCCCTCCACTTT.

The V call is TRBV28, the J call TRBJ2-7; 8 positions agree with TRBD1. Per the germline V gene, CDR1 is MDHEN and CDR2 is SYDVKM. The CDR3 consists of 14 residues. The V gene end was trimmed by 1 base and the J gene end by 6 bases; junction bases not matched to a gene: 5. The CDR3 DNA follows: TGTGCCAGCAGTTTATCGGGACAGGTTTTCGAGCAGTACTTC. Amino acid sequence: CASSLSGQVFEQYF.

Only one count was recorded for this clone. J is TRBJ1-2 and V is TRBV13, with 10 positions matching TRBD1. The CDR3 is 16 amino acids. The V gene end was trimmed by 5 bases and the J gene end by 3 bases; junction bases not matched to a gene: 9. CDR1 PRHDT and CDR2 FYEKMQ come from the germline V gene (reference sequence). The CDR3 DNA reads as TGTGCCAGCAGCGACCCCCGGGACAGGGGTGACTATGGCTACACCTTC. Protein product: CASSDPRDRGDYGYTF.

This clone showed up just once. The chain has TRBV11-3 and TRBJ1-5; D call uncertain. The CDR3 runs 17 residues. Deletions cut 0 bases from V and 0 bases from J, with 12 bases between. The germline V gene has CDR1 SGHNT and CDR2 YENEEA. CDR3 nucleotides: TGTGCCAGCAGCTTAGATCTACGGCCAGTTAGCAATCAGCCCCAGCATTTT. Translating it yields CASSLDLRPVSNQPQHF. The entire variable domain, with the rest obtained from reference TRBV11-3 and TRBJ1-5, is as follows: EAGVVQSPRYKIIEKKQPVAFWCNPISGHNTLYWYLQNLGQGPELLIRYENEEAVDDSQLPKDRFSAERLKGVDSTLKIQPAELGDSAVYLCASSLDLRPVSNQPQHFGDGTRLSIL.

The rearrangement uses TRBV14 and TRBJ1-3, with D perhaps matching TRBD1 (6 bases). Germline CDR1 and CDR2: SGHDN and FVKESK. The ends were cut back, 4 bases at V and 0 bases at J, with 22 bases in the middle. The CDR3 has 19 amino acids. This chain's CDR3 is CASSPIISRTAGSGNTIYF. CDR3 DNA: TGTGCCAGCAGCCCAATAATTTCCAGGACAGCCGGCTCTGGAAACACCATATATTTT.

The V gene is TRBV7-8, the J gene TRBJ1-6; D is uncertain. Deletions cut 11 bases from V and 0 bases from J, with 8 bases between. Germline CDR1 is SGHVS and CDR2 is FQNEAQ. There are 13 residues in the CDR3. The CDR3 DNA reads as TGTGCCGCCGGCCTCTCCTATAATTCACCCCTCCACTTT. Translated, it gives CAAGLSYNSPLHF. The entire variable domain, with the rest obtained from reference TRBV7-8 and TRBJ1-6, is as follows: GAGVSQSPRYKVAKRGQDVALRCDPISGHVSLFWYQQALGQGPEFLTYFQNEAQLDKSGLPSDRFFAERPEGSVSTLKIQRTQQEDSAVYLCAAGLSYNSPLHFGNGTRLTVT.

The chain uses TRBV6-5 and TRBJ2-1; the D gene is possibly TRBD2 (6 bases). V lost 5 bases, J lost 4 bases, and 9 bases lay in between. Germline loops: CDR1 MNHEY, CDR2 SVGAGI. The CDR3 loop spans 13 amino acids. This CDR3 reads CASSLREYNEQFF. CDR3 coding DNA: TGTGCCAGCAGTCTTCGGGAGTACAATGAGCAGTTCTTC.

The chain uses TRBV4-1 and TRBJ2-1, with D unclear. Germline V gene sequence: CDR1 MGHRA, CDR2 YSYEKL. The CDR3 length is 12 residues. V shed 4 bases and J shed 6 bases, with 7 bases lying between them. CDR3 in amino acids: CASSPVGNEQFF. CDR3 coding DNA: TGCGCCAGCAGCCCCGTCGGCAATGAGCAGTTCTTC.

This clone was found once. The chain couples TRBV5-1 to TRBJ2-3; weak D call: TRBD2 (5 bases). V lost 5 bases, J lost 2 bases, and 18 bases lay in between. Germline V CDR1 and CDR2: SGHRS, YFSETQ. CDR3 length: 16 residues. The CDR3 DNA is TGCGCCAGCAGTCTACGAGGGAGAGAGTACACAGATACGCAGTATTTT. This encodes CASSLRGREYTDTQYF.

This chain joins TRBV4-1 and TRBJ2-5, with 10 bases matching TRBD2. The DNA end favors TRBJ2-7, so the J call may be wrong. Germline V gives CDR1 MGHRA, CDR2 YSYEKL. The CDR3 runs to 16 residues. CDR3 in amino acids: CASSQGFGLAAYEQYF. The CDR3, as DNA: TGCGCCAGCAGCCAAGGATTTGGACTAGCGGCCTACGAGCAGTACTTC.

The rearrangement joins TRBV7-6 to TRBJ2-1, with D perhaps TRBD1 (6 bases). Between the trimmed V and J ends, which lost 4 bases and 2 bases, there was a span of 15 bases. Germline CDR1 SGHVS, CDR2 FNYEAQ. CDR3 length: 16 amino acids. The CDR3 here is CASSSVRDTTYNEQFF. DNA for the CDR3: TGTGCCAGCAGCTCGGTCCGGGACACGACCTACAATGAGCAGTTCTTC. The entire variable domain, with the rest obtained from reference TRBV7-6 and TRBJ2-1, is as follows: GAGVSQSPRYKVTKRGQDVALRCDPISGHVSLYWYRQALGQGPEFLTYFNYEAQQDKSGLPNDRFSAERPEGSISTLTIQRTEQRDSAMYRCASSSVRDTTYNEQFFGPGTRLTVL.

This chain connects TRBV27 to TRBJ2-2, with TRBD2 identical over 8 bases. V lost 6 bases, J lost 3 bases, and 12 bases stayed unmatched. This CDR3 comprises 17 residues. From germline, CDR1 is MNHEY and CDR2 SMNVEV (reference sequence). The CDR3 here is CASSLSSAGVDTGELFF. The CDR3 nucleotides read TGTGCCAGCAGCCTTTCGTCAGCGGGAGTTGACACCGGGGAGCTGTTTTTT.

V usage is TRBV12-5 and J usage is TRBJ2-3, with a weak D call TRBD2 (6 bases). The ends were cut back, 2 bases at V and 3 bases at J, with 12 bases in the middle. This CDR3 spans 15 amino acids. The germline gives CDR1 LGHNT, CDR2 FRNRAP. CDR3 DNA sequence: TGTGCTAGTGGTTTGCATGGGGGGATGACAGATACGCAGTATTTT. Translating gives CASGLHGGMTDTQYF.

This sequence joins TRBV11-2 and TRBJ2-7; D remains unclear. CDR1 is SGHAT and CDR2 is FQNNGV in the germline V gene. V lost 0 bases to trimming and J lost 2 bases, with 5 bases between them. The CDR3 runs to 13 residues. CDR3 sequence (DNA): TGTGCCAGCAGCTTAGACTATACCTACGAGCAGTACTTC. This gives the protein CASSLDYTYEQYF.

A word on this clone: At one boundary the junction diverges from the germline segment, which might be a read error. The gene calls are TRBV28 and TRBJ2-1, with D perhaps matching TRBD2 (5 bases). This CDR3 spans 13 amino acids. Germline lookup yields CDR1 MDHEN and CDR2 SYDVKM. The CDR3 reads CASSSLDSLRNIF. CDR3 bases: TGTGCCAGCAGCTCCTTGGACTCGCTACGCAATATCTTC.

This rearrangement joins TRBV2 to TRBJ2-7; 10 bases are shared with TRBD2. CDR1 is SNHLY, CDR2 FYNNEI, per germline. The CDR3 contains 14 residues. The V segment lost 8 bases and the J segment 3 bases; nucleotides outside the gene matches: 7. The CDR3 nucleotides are TGTGCCAGCGAGCTAGGGACTAGCGACTACGAGCAGTACTTC. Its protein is CASELGTSDYEQYF. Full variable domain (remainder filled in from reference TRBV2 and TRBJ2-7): EPEVTQTPSHQVTQMGQEVILRCVPISNHLYFYWYRQILGQKVEFLVSFYNNEISEKSEIFDDQFSVERPDGSNFTLKIRSTKLEDSAMYFCASELGTSDYEQYFGPGTRLTVT.

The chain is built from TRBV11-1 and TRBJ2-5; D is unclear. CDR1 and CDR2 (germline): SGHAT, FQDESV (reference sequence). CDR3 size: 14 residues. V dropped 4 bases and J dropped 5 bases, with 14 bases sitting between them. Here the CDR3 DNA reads TGTGCCAGCAGCTCCCCGGAGTTTAGGGAGACCCAGTACTTC. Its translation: CASSSPEFRETQYF. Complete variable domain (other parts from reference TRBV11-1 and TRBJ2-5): EAEVAQSPRYKITEKSQAVAFWCDPISGHATLYWYRQILGQGPELLVQFQDESVVDDSQLPKDRFSAERLKGVDSTLKIQPAELGDSAMYLCASSSPEFRETQYFGPGTRLLVL.

The CDR3 loop is CASSLAGDRVGYTF. The CDR3 region has the DNA TGTGCCAGCAGCTTGGCGGGGGACAGGGTTGGCTACACCTTC. The chain joins TRBV5-5 to TRBJ1-2; 9 bases map to TRBD1. CDR1 and CDR2 (germline): SGHKS, YYEKEE (reference sequence). V lost 0 bases and J lost 7; bases outside the gene matches: 4. This CDR3 has 14 residues.

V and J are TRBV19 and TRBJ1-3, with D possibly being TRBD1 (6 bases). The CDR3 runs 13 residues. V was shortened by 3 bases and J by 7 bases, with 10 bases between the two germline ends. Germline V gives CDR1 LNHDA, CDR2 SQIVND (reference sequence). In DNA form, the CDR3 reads TGTGCCAGTAGTATCCAGACAGGTAACACCATATATTTT. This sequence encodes CASSIQTGNTIYF.

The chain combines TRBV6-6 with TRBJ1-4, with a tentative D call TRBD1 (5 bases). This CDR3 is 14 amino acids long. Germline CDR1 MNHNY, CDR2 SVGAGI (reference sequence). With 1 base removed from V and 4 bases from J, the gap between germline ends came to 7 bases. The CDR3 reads CASSYYDSNEKLFF. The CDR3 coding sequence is TGTGCCAGCAGTTACTATGACAGTAATGAAAAACTGTTTTTT.